This record concerns one T cell receptor beta chain sequence. Clones were sequenced by immunoSEQ multiplex PCR, and TCRdb holds only the in-frame ones, with some missing. Here the sample spans about 60,000 clones, around 88% being singletons. The sample comes from a study of technical replicates of blood from several donors. CDR3 length: 16 residues. Unmatched junction bases numbered 5, after V lost 4 bases and J lost 0 bases. Germline V gene lookup returns CDR1 SGDLS and CDR2 YYNGEE. The rearrangement uses TRBV9 and TRBJ2-1; 9 nucleotides agree with TRBD2. The sequencing input was PBMCs. The TCR originated in a human donor in good health. Some clones in this sample may be carry-over from other donors' samples. CDR3 bases: TGTGCCAGCAGCCCCGGGACTAGCAGCTCCTACAATGAGCAGTTCTTC. This codes for CASSPGTSSSYNEQFF.